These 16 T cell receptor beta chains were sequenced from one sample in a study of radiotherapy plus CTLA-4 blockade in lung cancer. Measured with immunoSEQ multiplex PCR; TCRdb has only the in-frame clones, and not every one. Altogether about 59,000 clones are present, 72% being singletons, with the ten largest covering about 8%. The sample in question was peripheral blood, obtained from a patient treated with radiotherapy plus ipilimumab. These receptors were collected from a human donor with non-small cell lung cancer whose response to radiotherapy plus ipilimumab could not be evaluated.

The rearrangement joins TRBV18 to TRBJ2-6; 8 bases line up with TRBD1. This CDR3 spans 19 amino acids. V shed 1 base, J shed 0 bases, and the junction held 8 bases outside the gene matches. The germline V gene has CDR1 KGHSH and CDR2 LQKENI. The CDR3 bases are TGTGCCAGCTCACCACGAATTGGGACAGGCCACTCTGGGGCCAACGTCCTGACTTTC. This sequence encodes CASSPRIGTGHSGANVLTF.

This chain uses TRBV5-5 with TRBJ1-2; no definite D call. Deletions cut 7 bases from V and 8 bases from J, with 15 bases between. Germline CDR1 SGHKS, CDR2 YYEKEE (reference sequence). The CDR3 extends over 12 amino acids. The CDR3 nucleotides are TGTGCCAGCCATGGCCCCGCGCGGGGCTACACCTTC. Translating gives CASHGPARGYTF.

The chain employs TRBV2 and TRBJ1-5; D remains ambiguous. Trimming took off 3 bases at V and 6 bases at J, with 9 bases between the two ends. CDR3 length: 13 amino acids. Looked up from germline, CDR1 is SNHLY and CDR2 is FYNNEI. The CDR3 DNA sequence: TGTGCCAGCAGTGACTCGGGGTCTCAGCCCCAGCATTTT. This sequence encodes CASSDSGSQPQHF.

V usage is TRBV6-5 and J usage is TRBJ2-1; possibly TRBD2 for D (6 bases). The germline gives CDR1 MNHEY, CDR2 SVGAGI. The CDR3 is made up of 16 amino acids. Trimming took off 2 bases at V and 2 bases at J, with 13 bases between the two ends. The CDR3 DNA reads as TGTGCCAGCAGTTACAAACCGGGAGTCACCTACAATGAGCAGTTCTTC. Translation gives CASSYKPGVTYNEQFF.

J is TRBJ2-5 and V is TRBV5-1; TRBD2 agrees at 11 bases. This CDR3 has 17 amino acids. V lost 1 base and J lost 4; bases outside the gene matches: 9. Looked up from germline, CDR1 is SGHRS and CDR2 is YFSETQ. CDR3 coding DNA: TGCGCCAGCAGCTTGCCCGAGACTAGCGGGATGTCAGAGACCCAGTACTTC. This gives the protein CASSLPETSGMSETQYF.

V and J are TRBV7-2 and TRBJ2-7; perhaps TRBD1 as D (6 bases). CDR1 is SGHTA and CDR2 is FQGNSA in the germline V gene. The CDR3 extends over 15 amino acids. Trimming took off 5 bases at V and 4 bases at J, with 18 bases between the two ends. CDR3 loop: CASSLRTAPEYEQYF. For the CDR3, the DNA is TGTGCCAGCAGCCTTCGGACAGCCCCTGAATACGAGCAGTACTTC.

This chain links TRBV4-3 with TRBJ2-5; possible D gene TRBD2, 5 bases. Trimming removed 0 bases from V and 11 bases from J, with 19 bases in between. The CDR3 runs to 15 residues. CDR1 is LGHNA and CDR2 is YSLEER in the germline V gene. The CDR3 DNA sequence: TGCGCCAGCAGCCAAGATCCGGACGGCTTTAGGGAGCAGTACTTC. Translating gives CASSQDPDGFREQYF.

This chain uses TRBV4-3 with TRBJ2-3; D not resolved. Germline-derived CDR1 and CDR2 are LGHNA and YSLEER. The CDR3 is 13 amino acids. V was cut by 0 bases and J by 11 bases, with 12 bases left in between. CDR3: CASSQEIQIKQYF. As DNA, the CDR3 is TGCGCCAGCAGCCAAGAAATTCAGATAAAGCAGTATTTT.

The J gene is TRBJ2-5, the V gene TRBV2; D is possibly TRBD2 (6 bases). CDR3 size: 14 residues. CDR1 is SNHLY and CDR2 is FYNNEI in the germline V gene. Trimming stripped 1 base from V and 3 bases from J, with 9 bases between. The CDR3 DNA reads TGTGCCAGCAGTGAAGTTTGGGAGGAAGAGACCCAGTACTTC. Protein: CASSEVWEEETQYF.

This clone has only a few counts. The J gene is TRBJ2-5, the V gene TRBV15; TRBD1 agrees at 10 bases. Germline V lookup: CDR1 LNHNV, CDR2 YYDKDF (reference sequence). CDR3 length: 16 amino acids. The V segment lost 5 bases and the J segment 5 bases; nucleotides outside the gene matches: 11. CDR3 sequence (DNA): TGTGCCACCAGCGGACAGACAGGGGGCGCCGGTGAGACCCAGTACTTC. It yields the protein CATSGQTGGAGETQYF.

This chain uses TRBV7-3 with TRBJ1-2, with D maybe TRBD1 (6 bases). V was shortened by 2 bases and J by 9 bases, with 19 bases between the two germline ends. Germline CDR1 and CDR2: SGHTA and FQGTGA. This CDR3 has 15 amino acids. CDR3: CASSLYGGEGVRYTF. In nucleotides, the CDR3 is TGTGCCAGCAGCTTATACGGAGGGGAGGGGGTTCGCTACACCTTC.

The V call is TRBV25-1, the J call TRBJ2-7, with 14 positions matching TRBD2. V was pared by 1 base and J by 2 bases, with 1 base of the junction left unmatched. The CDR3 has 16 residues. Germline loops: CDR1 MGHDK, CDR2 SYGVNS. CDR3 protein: CASSESGLAGAYEQYF. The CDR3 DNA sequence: TGTGCCAGCAGTGAATCGGGACTAGCGGGGGCCTACGAGCAGTACTTC.

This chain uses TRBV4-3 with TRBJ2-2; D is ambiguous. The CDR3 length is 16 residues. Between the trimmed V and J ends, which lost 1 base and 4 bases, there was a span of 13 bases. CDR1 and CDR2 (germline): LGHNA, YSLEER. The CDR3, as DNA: TGCGCCAGCAGCCAAGTCGACTCTTTACTCACCGGGGAGCTGTTTTTT. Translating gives CASSQVDSLLTGELFF.

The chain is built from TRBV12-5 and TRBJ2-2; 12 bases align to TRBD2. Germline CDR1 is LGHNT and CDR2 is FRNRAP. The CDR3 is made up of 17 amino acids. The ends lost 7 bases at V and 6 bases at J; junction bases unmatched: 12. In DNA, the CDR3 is TGTGCTAGTGCCGACGGACTAGCGGGGCTGGTCTCCGGGGAGCTGTTTTTT. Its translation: CASADGLAGLVSGELFF.

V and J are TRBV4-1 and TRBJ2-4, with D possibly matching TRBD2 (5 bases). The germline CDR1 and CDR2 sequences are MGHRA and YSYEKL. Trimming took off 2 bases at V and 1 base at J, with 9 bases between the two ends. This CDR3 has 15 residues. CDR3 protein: CASSQLRGAKNIQYF. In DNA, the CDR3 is TGCGCCAGCAGCCAACTACGAGGGGCCAAAAACATTCAGTACTTC.

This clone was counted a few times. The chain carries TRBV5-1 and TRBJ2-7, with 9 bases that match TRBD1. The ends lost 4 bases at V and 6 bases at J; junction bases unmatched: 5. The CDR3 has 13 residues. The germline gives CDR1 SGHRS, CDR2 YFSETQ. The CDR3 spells CASSLGTGSEQYF. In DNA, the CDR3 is TGCGCCAGCAGCCTAGGGACAGGGAGCGAGCAGTACTTC.